The source of this TCR beta chain is a study of shared clonotypes between healthy human individuals. Study information: Per-donor plates numbered three CD4 naive, three CD4 memory, two CD8 naive and one CD8 memory. Points from the study as a whole: Blood alone was sampled, and tissue repertoires likely differ. Unshared clonotypes carried lower generation probabilities than those common to all four donors.

The germline CDR1 and CDR2 sequences are MDHEN and SYDVKM. The trim removed 6 bases at V and 1 base at J, leaving 14 bases unmatched. The CDR3 loop spans 18 amino acids. On this clone itself: Its matching antigen is unknown.

TCRdb's table, derived via immunoSEQ multiplex PCR, lists solely in-frame clones and lacks some. The sample lists some 630,000 clones; 55% to 75% were seen once. Naive CD4+ cells were CD45RA-selected; the remaining cells were memory. This receptor was obtained from a woman aged 30 to 39 in good health. Sequencing used memory CD4+ T cells sorted from blood. As for subset: CD45RA-negative fraction. V usage is TRBV28 and J usage is TRBJ2-5, with 10 bases lining up with TRBD1. CDR3 protein: CASRLRDRGWGPQETQYF. The CDR3 DNA reads TGTGCCAGCAGATTACGGGACAGGGGTTGGGGGCCCCAAGAGACCCAGTACTTC.